These 19 T cell receptor beta chains originate from one sample sequenced in a study of response to subunit inactivated influenza vaccine. TCRdb independently ran MiXCR on the RT-PCR reads; one entry per CDR3 protein. The repertoire holds 550,000 to 600,000 distinct CDR3 sequences, with around 11% as singletons. The material sequenced was PBMCs from blood, taken on the day of vaccination. These TCRs come from a man aged 45-65 years who received an inactivated influenza vaccine.

This chain joins TRBV29-1 and TRBJ2-1, with 8 bases fitting TRBD1. From germline, CDR1 is SQVTM and CDR2 ANQGSEA. Germline trimming cut 5 bases from V and 5 bases from J; bases unmatched to any gene: 14. This CDR3 has 16 amino acids. This CDR3 reads CSVSLAIQGDNNEQFF. Written as DNA, the CDR3 is TGCAGCGTTTCCTTAGCGATACAGGGGGACAACAATGAGCAGTTCTTC.

This clonotype was counted between two and nine times. This chain links TRBV20-1 with TRBJ2-7; D is possibly TRBD2 (5 bases). This CDR3 comprises 14 residues. V lost 3 bases, J lost 4 bases, and 16 bases lay in between. Germline-derived CDR1 and CDR2 are DFQATT and SNEGSKA (reference sequence). The CDR3 DNA sequence: TGCAGTGCTAGTGGGGTCTCCCGAGGGTACGAGCAGTACTTC. This encodes CSASGVSRGYEQYF.

This clonotype was detected only a few times. J is TRBJ2-1 and V is TRBV5-1; tentative D call: TRBD1 (6 bases). This CDR3 spans 16 amino acids. Trimming left V 3 bases short and J 0 bases short, with 13 bases between. CDR1 and CDR2 (germline): SGHRS, YFSETQ. CDR3 sequence reads: CASSSTGRGSYNEQFF. The CDR3 DNA follows: TGCGCCAGCAGCTCTACAGGGCGTGGCTCCTACAATGAGCAGTTCTTC.

The chain employs TRBV10-3 and TRBJ2-3; 12 nucleotides align to TRBD2. Trimming took 8 bases from V and 1 from J; bases not matched to a gene: 7. Germline CDR1 ENHRY, CDR2 SYGVKD. The length of the CDR3 is 16 residues. The CDR3 protein is CAIAPGLAGRTDTQYF. As DNA, the CDR3 is TGTGCCATCGCGCCGGGACTAGCGGGCCGCACAGATACGCAGTATTTT.

This clonotype has only a few counts. The chain has TRBV20-1 and TRBJ1-1; 7 bases align to TRBD1. The junction had 9 bases not matched to a gene; V was cut back by 8 bases and J by 0 bases. Germline lookup yields CDR1 DFQATT and CDR2 SNEGSKA (reference sequence). The CDR3 sequence is 14 residues long. CDR3 region: CSPKGDSMNTEAFF. The CDR3 nucleotides read TGCAGTCCAAAGGGGGACAGCATGAACACTGAAGCTTTCTTT.

CDR3 sequence: CASSVLGTYGYTF. CDR3 bases: TGTGCCAGCAGTGTTTTGGGGACCTATGGCTACACCTTC. The V gene is TRBV2, the J gene TRBJ1-2; a weak D match, TRBD1 (5 bases). This CDR3 has 13 amino acids. Germline lookup yields CDR1 SNHLY and CDR2 FYNNEI. V dropped 4 bases and J dropped 4 bases, with 10 bases sitting between them.

The chain uses TRBV6-6 and TRBJ2-7, with TRBD2 identical over 7 bases. The V segment lost 6 bases and the J segment 5 bases; nucleotides outside the gene matches: 7. The CDR3 loop spans 13 amino acids. Germline CDR1 MNHNY, CDR2 SVGAGI (reference sequence). The CDR3 here is CASRSGAGNEQYF. In nucleotides, the CDR3 is TGTGCCAGCAGGAGCGGGGCGGGGAACGAGCAGTACTTC.

The chain uses TRBV5-1 and TRBJ2-2, with 12 nucleotides matching TRBD2. Trimming removed 3 bases from V and 5 bases from J; junction bases left unmatched: 2. The CDR3 is 15 amino acids. Germline V gene sequence: CDR1 SGHRS, CDR2 YFSETQ. The DNA of the CDR3 is TGCGCCAGCAGCTCCACTAGCGGGAGGACCGGGGAGCTGTTTTTT. It translates to CASSSTSGRTGELFF.

The chain has TRBV4-1 and TRBJ1-3; D call uncertain. V shed 1 base and J shed 0 bases, with 4 bases lying between them. Germline V gene sequence: CDR1 MGHRA, CDR2 YSYEKL. The CDR3 is made up of 14 amino acids. CDR3 loop: CASSQGISGNTIYF. The CDR3 bases are TGCGCCAGCAGCCAAGGCATCTCTGGAAACACCATATATTTT.

This clonotype was counted at least ten times. The rearrangement joins TRBV29-1 to TRBJ2-3, with D possibly matching TRBD2 (6 bases). The V gene lost 4 bases and the J gene lost 1 base, with 21 bases spanning the gap. CDR3 length: 17 amino acids. Germline CDR1 reads SQVTM; CDR2 reads ANQGSEA. CDR3 in amino acids: CSVGGIIKQRGTDTQYF. CDR3 nucleotides: TGCAGCGTTGGCGGCATAATCAAACAGCGGGGCACAGATACGCAGTATTTT.

This clonotype has just a few counts. This chain uses TRBV7-2 with TRBJ2-7; D possibly uses TRBD1 or TRBD2 (5 bases each). Per germline, CDR1 SGHTA and CDR2 FQGNSA. This CDR3 is 15 amino acids long. The V end lost 6 bases, the J end lost 2 bases, and 17 bases lay between the germline ends. CDR3 coding DNA: TGTGCCAGCAGTTACGCCGGGACGGCCCCCTACGAGCAGTACTTC. This encodes CASSYAGTAPYEQYF.

This chain links TRBV29-1 with TRBJ1-6; 10 nucleotides line up with TRBD1. The CDR3 is made up of 14 amino acids. Germline V gene lookup returns CDR1 SQVTM and CDR2 ANQGSEA. The junction had 5 bases not matched to a gene; V was cut back by 5 bases and J by 7 bases. CDR3 residues: CSVSEGQGNSPLHF. The CDR3 DNA reads TGCAGCGTTTCCGAGGGACAGGGGAATTCACCCCTCCACTTT.

The chain employs TRBV4-2 and TRBJ2-7; D uncertain. Germline V gives CDR1 LGHNA, CDR2 YNFKEQ. V lost 0 bases to trimming and J lost 6 bases, with 18 bases between them. There are 16 residues in the CDR3. CDR3: CASSQERLAPPTEQYF. The DNA for the CDR3 is TGTGCCAGCAGCCAAGAACGGCTTGCCCCACCAACCGAGCAGTACTTC.

In this sample, this clonotype turned up a few times. The V call is TRBV11-2, the J call TRBJ1-2, with a weak D call TRBD1 (6 bases). Trimming took 5 bases from V and 3 from J, leaving 16 bases between them. This CDR3 is 15 amino acids long. Germline-derived CDR1 and CDR2 are SGHAT and FQNNGV. CDR3 nucleotides: TGTGCCAGCAGCAGATGGACAGATCATGACTATGGCTACACCTTC. This sequence encodes CASSRWTDHDYGYTF.

The chain joins TRBV4-2 to TRBJ2-1; no clear D gene. Germline CDR1 and CDR2: LGHNA and YNFKEQ. CDR3 length: 15 residues. Trimming stripped 1 base from V and 8 bases from J, with 15 bases between. The CDR3 spells CASSQGGAGRDEQFF. CDR3 nucleotide sequence: TGTGCCAGCAGCCAAGGAGGAGCCGGCCGGGATGAGCAGTTCTTC.

This clonotype was seen a handful of times. This rearrangement joins TRBV4-2 to TRBJ2-7; 15 bases line up with TRBD2. Germline assignment: CDR1 LGHNA and CDR2 YNFKEQ. This CDR3 spans 16 amino acids. Trimming at V came to 3 bases and at J to 4 bases, leaving 4 bases not matched to a gene. In nucleotides, the CDR3 is TGTGCCAGCAGCCATGGGACTAGCGGGGGGACTTACGAGCAGTACTTC. Translating it yields CASSHGTSGGTYEQYF.

V is TRBV20-1 and J is TRBJ1-1; TRBD1 aligns across 7 bases. The junction had 16 bases not matched to a gene; V was cut back by 1 base and J by 5 bases. Germline V gene data show CDR1 as DFQATT and CDR2 as SNEGSKA (reference sequence). The CDR3 consists of 17 residues. This chain's CDR3 is CSARVLPANRGRTEAFF. The CDR3 nucleotides read TGCAGTGCTAGAGTGCTCCCAGCCAACAGGGGAAGAACTGAAGCTTTCTTT.

There are a few counts of this clonotype. The rearrangement links TRBV20-1 to TRBJ2-3, with 10 positions matching TRBD2. Germline V lookup: CDR1 DFQATT, CDR2 SNEGSKA (reference sequence). This CDR3 region has 15 residues. Unmatched junction bases numbered 5, after V lost 2 bases and J lost 3 bases. Here the CDR3 DNA reads TGCAGTGCTAGAAAGGCTAGCGGGAGAACAGATACGCAGTATTTT. Translated: CSARKASGRTDTQYF.

V is TRBV7-2 and J is TRBJ1-5, with no clear D. The length of the CDR3 is 14 residues. Deletions cut 1 base from V and 5 bases from J, with 9 bases between. Germline CDR1 SGHTA, CDR2 FQGNSA. Written as DNA, the CDR3 is TGTGCCAGCAGCTTAGGTTTGGGGTATCAGCCCCAGCATTTT. Its protein product is CASSLGLGYQPQHF.